This T cell receptor beta chain is from a study of blood T cell repertoires in COVID-19. For the study at large: T cells, B-cell-depleted T cells, or PBMCs provided the cDNA or gDNA that served as material.

In the authors' workflow: Quantification of nucleated cells was approximated via reference gene primer amplification. TCRdb's table, derived via immunoSEQ multiplex PCR, lists solely in-frame clones and lacks some. For V, J and clone size, that table is used; D and trimming come from the DNA. The top ten hold 1.8% of the sample, which has around 72,000 clones, roughly four fifths seen once. A few counts support this clone. CDR3 length equals 16 residues. The germline gives CDR1 LNHDA, CDR2 SQIVND (reference sequence). The V and J ends lost 9 bases and 0 bases, in that order; junction bases with no gene match: 10.

The specimen sequenced was peripheral blood. The chain employs TRBV19 and TRBJ2-1, with 8 bases matching TRBD2. This TCR was recovered from a woman aged 55-69 years with acute or convalescent COVID-19. CDR3 in amino acids: CASSPKLAASYNEQFF. The CDR3 coding sequence is TGTGCCAGCTCTCCGAAACTAGCGGCCTCCTACAATGAGCAGTTCTTC.